The T cell receptor (beta chain) described here comes from a study of Graves' ophthalmopathy and Graves' hyperthyroidism (dated by TCRdb to 2016 to 2019). Background on the whole study: Peripheral blood samples were taken at the time of initial diagnosis, before any treatment was given. The 100 or so discovery patients were randomly split 7:3 into training and test sets. To explore V-J signatures that separate ophthalmopathy from hyperthyroidism, a discovery set of about 100 patients was enrolled, consisting of 43 with ophthalmopathy and about 60 with stable hyperthyroidism. In roughly 6 hyperthyroidism patients, T-cell repertoires of thyroid tissue and blood were compared. For independent validation, a separate cohort was made up of 18 hyperthyroidism patients plus 17 patients who later progressed from hyperthyroidism to ophthalmopathy. In total, around 140 blood samples were TCR-sequenced: around 42 ophthalmopathy, some 75 hyperthyroidism and roughly 17 hyperthyroidism-to-ophthalmopathy patients. Once sampling was done, hyperthyroidism patients were given methimazole at a starting dose of 30 mg daily, while ophthalmopathy patients were given high-dose intravenous methylprednisolone. The study used signatures of the TCR beta repertoire to tell Graves' ophthalmopathy apart from Graves' hyperthyroidism and to predict which patients would progress to ophthalmopathy. Here is what the overall study found, with its caveats: Most expanded thyroid clonotypes with frequency above 0.001 were also detected in blood, suggesting blood repertoires may reflect the thyroid immune response. In cross-validation, the 13-signature model distinguished ophthalmopathy from stable hyperthyroidism with more than 85% sensitivity and about 81% specificity, while in the test set the corresponding values were about 80% and 75%. In validation, the model predicted ophthalmopathy progression with about 71% sensitivity and around 72% specificity; 12 predicted patients were CT-confirmed with GO in a median of approximately six months. No statistical method was used to set the sample size in advance, and the investigators knew which group each participant was assigned to.

TCR beta CDR3 regions were amplified from RNA transcripts for repertoire sequencing. A first-round RT-PCR used HTBI primers with the Qiagen OneStep RT-PCR kit, followed by a second-round multiplex PCR, size selection and purification. Libraries were sequenced paired-end with 100 bp reads on an Illumina HiSeq2000. From the authors' description of their analysis: SOAPnuke was used to process the reads, throwing out any read that had adapters, had uncalled bases, had a mean Phred below 15, or lacked an exact constant-primer or identifier match. COPE v1.2.5 was used to merge high-quality paired reads. Unique nucleotide sequences were defined as clonotypes and aligned to IMGT TRB V, D and J references using MiTCR v1.1. Analysis was restricted to V-J combinations with a frequency above 0.0001, which covered 99.2% of repertoires. For each V-J combination, a TCR clonal expansion and chaos score was defined as F50 clonal expansion divided by the chaos observed in the TCRdist matrix. Welch's t-statistics and random forest were used to reduce the features to about a dozen V-J combinations, which were then used as input to a naive Bayes classifier. Thyroid-blood repertoire similarity was quantified with the Morisita-Horn index. The public sequencing data were trimmed at Q25 with fastp and processed into clonotypes with MiXCR by TCRdb, which kept only in-frame beta chains. Each record represents a unique CDR3 protein, reported with the most common genes and DNA among its rows. The V and J calls reflect TCRdb's pipeline rather than the authors' work. The sample records 200,000 to 250,000 distinct CDR3 sequences, 20% to 25% of which are singletons. The top ten clones comprise approximately 40% of the sample.

V is cut by 2 bases and J by 4 bases, and the space between the germline ends is 5 bases. Inclusive of the bounding cysteine and phenylalanine, the CDR3 is 12 residues long. The sequence is cut down to CDR3 DNA, 36 bases in frame from base 1. In the germline V gene (reference sequence), CDR1 corresponds to LNHNV and CDR2 to YYDKDF. This clonotype was found many times. The clone's antigen remains unknown. Per-base qualities were not stored, and no clone one base away is much larger. Ophthalmopathy patients were characterized by moderately to severely active disease, a Clinical Activity Score of at least 3, a NOSPECS grade of at least 4, and a disease duration under 3 months. Anyone with other autoimmune diseases, uncontrolled infections, pregnancy or lactation was excluded from the study. Clinical symptoms, serum thyroxine, TRAb, thyroid ultrasound and orbital computed tomography formed the basis of the diagnosis. Using Ficoll-Paque density gradient centrifugation, PBMCs were isolated from less than 13 ml of fresh peripheral blood. Total RNA was extracted with Trizol reagent and quality-checked on an Agilent 2100 Bioanalyzer.

The source is a woman in her forties or fifties with Graves' ophthalmopathy. Donor details come from another sample of the same person, matched by shared clones. Input material: peripheral blood. This sequence uses TRBV15 and TRBJ1-1; no D gene can be assigned with confidence. Here is the DNA: TGTGCCACCAGCAGAAAAGGCACTGAAGCTTTCTTT. Translation gives CATSRKGTEAFF.